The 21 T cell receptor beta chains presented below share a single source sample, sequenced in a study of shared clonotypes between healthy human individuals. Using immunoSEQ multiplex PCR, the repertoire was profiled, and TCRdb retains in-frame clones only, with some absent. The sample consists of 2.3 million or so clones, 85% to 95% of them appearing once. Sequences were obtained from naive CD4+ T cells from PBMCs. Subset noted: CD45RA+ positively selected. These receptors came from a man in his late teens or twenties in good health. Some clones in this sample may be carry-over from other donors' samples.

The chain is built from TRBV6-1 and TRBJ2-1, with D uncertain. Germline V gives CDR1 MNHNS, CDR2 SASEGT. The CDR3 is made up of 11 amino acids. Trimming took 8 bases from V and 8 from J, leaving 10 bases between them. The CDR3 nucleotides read TGTGCCAGCCAAATAATGTATGAGCAGTTCTTC. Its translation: CASQIMYEQFF.

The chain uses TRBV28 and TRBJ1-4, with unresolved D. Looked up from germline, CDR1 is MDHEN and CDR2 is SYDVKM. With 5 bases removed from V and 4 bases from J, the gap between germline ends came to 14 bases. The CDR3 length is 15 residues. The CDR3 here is CASSARSGFNEKLFF. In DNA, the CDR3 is TGTGCCAGCAGTGCCAGGAGCGGTTTTAATGAAAAACTGTTTTTT.

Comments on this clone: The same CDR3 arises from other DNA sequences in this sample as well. In nucleotides, the CDR3 is TGTGCCAGCTCACCAGGGGGGAATGAAAAACTGTTTTTT. Amino acids: CASSPGGNEKLFF. The gene calls are TRBV18 and TRBJ1-4; possible D gene TRBD1, 5 bases. Per the germline V gene, CDR1 is KGHSH and CDR2 is LQKENI. The V end was cut by 2 bases, the J end by 5 bases, with 6 bases between. This CDR3 region has 13 residues.

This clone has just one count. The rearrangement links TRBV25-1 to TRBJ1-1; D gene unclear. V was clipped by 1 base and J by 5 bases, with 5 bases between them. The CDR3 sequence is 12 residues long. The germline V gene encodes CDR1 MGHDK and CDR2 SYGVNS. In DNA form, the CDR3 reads TGTGCCAGCAGTGAATCCCTTACTGAAGCTTTCTTT. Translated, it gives CASSESLTEAFF.

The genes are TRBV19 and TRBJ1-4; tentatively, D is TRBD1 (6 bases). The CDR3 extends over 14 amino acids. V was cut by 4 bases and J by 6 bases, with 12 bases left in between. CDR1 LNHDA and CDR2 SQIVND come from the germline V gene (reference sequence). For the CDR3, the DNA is TGTGCCAGTAGTAGCAGGGGAACGTATGAAAAACTGTTTTTT. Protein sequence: CASSSRGTYEKLFF.

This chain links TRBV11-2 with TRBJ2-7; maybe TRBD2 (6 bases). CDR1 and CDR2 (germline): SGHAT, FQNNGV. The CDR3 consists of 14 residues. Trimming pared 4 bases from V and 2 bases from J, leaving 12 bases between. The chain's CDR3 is CASSSVGRPYEQYF. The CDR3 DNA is TGTGCCAGCAGCTCAGTGGGGAGGCCCTACGAGCAGTACTTC.

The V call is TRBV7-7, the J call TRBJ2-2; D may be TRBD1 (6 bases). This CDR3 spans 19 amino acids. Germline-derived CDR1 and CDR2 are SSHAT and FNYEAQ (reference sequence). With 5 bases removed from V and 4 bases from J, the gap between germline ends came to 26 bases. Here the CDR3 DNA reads TGTGCCAGCAGCCCCGGGGTGGTCAATCGACAGGTTCGCACCGGGGAGCTGTTTTTT. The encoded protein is CASSPGVVNRQVRTGELFF.

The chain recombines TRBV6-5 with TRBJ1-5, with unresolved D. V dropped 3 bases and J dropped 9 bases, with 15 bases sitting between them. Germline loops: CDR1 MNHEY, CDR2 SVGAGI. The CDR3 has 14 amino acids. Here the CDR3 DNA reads TGTGCCAGCAGTTATAAGTACGGGGATGGGCCCCAGCATTTT. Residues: CASSYKYGDGPQHF.

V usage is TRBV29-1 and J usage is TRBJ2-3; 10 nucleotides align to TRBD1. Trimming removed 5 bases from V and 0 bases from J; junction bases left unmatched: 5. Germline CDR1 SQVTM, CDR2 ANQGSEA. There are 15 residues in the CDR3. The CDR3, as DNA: TGCAGCGTTATGGGGACAGGGGAGAGCACAGATACGCAGTATTTT. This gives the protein CSVMGTGESTDTQYF.

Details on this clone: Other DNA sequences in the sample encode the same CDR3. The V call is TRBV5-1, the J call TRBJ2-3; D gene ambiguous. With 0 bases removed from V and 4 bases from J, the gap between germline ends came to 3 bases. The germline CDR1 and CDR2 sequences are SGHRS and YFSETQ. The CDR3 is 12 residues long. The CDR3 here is CASSLGADTQYF. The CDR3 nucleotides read TGCGCCAGCAGCTTGGGCGCAGATACGCAGTATTTT.

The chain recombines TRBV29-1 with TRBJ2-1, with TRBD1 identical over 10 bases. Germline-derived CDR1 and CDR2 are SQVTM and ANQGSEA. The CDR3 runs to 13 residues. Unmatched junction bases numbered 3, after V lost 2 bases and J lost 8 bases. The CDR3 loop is CSVESGQGDEQFF. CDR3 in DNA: TGCAGCGTTGAATCCGGACAGGGGGATGAGCAGTTCTTC.

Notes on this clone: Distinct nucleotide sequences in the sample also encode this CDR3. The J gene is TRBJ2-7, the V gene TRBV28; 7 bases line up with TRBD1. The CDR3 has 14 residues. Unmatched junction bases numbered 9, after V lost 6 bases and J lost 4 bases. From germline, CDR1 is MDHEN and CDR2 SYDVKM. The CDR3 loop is CASSPGTVNYEQYF. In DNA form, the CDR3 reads TGTGCCAGCAGCCCTGGGACAGTAAATTACGAGCAGTACTTC.

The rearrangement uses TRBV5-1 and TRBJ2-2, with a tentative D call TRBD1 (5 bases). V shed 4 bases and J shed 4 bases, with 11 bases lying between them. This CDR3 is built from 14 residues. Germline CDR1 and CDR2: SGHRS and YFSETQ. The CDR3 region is CASSRGSGTGELFF. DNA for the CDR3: TGCGCCAGCAGCAGGGGTTCGGGCACCGGGGAGCTGTTTTTT.

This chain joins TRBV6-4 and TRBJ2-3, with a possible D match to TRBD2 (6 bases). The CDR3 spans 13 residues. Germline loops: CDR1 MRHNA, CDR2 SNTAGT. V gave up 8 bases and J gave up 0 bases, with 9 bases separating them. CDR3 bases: TGTGCCAGCCGGCGGGAAAGCACAGATACGCAGTATTTT. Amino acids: CASRRESTDTQYF.

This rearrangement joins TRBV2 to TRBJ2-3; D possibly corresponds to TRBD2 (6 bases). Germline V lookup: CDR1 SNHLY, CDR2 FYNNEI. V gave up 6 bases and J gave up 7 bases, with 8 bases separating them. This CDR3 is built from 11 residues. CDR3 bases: TGTGCCAGCAGCCGGGAGTATACGCAGTATTTT. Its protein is CASSREYTQYF.

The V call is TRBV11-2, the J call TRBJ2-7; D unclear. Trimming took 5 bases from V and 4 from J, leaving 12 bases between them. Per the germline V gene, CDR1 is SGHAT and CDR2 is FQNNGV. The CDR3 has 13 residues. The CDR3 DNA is TGTGCCAGCAGCCCTTCTCGGATGTACGAGCAGTACTTC. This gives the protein CASSPSRMYEQYF.

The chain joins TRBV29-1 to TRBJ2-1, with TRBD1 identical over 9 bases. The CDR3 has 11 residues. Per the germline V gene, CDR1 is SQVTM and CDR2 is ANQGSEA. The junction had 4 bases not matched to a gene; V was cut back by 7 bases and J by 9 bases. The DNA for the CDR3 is TGCAGCGCAGGACAGGGGACTGAGCAGTTCTTC. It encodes CSAGQGTEQFF.

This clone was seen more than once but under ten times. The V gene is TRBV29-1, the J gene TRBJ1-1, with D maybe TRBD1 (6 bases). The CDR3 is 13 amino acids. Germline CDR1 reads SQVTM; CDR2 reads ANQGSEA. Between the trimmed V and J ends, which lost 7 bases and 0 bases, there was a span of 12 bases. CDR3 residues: CSANGQMNTEAFF. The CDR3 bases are TGCAGCGCCAATGGACAGATGAACACTGAAGCTTTCTTT.

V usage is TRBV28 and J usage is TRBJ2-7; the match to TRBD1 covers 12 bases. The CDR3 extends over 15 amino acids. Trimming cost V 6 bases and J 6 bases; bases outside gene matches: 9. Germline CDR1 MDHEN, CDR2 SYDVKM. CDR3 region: CASRGPGQGAFEQYF. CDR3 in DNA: TGTGCCAGCAGGGGGCCGGGACAGGGGGCTTTCGAGCAGTACTTC.

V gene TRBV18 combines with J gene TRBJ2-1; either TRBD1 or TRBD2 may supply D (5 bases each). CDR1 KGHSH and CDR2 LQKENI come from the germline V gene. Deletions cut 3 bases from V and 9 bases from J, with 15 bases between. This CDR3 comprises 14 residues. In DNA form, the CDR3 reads TGTGCCAGCTCACCCACGAAGGGACGACCTGAGCAGTTCTTC. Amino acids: CASSPTKGRPEQFF.

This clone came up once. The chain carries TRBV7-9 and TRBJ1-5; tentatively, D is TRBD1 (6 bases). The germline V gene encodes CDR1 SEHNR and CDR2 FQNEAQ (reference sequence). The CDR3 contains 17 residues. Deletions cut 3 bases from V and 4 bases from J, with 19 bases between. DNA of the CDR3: TGTGCCAGCAGCTTTCGCGTCTCGGGGGCAGGTAATCAGCCCCAGCATTTT. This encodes CASSFRVSGAGNQPQHF. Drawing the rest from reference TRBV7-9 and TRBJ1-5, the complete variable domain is DTGVSQNPRHKITKRGQNVTFRCDPISEHNRLYWYRQTLGQGPEFLTYFQNEAQLEKSRLLSDRFSAERPKGSFSTLEIQRTEQGDSAMYLCASSFRVSGAGNQPQHFGDGTRLSIL.